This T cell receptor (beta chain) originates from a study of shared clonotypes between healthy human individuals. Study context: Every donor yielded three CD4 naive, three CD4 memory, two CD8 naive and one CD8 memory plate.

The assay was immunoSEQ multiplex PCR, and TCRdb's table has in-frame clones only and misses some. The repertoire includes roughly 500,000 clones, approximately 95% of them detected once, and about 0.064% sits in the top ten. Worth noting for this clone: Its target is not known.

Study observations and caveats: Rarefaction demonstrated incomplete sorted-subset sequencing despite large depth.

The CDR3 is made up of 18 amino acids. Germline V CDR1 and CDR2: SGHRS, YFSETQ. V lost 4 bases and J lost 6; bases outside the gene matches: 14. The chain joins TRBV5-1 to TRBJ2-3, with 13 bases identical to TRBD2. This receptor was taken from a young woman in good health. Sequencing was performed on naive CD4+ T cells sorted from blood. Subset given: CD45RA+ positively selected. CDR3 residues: CASSPGTSGIPGRDTQYF. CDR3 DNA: TGCGCCAGCAGCCCCGGGACTAGCGGGATCCCGGGTAGGGATACGCAGTATTTT.